The T cell receptor (beta chain) under discussion was sequenced for a study of control samples from healthy donors and cancer patients. In this sample, this clone turned up once. Using immunoSEQ multiplex PCR, the repertoire was profiled, and TCRdb retains in-frame clones only, with some absent. The sample carries approximately 60,000 clones, 85% recorded once. Source material: blood. The receptor comes from a man in his forties or fifties in good health.

As DNA, the CDR3 is TGTGCCAGCTCACCACTCGGGTCGAACGAGCAGTACTTC. Protein sequence: CASSPLGSNEQYF. The chain is built from TRBV18 and TRBJ2-7, with unresolved D. CDR1 and CDR2 (germline): KGHSH, LQKENI. Trimming removed 1 base from V and 5 bases from J, with 9 bases in between. The CDR3 has 13 residues.